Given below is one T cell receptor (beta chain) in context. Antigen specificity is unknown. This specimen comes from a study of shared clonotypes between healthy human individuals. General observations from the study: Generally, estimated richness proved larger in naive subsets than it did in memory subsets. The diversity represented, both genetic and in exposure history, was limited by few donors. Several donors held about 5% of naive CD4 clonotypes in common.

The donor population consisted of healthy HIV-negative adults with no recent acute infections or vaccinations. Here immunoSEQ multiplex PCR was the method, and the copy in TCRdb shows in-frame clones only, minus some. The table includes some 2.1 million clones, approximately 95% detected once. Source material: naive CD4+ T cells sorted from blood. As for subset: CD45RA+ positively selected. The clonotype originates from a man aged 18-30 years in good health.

CDR3 sequence: CATRRGSQYEQYF. The CDR3, as DNA: TGTGCCACCCGGAGGGGGTCCCAATACGAGCAGTACTTC. V and J are TRBV19 and TRBJ2-7; perhaps D is TRBD1 or TRBD2 (6 bases each). Germline-derived CDR1 and CDR2 are LNHDA and SQIVND (reference sequence). This CDR3 comprises 13 residues. Trimming cost V 10 bases and J 4 bases, with 17 bases left between them.